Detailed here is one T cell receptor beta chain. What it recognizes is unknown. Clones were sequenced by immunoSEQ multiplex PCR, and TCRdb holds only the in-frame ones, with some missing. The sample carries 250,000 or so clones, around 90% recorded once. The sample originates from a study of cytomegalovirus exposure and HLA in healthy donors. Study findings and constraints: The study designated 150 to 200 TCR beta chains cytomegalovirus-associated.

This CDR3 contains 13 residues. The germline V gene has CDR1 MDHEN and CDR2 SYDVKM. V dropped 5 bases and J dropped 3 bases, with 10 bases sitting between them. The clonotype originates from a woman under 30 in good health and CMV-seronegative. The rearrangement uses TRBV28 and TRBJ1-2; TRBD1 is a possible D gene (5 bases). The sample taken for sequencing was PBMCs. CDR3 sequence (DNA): TGTGCCAGCAGTCCGGACAATGACTATGGCTACACCTTC. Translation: CASSPDNDYGYTF.